This T cell receptor (beta chain) was sequenced in a study of cytomegalovirus exposure and HLA in healthy donors. Study conclusions and caveats: Presence/absence analyses assumed roughly uniform sequencing depth across donors. A later analysis by the authors found several of the most significant clusters apparently linked to common viral pathogens. A few of the chains that were CMV-associated were confirmed in vitro to be specific for CMV antigens.

Primers: 60 Vbeta forward and 13 Jbeta reverse. How the authors handled the data: An analysis that came later counted tens of millions of unique TCR beta chains, approximately 10 million shared. Data came from immunoSEQ multiplex PCR; TCRdb stores just in-frame clones and leaves some out. V, J and clone size are those of that table, while D and trimming were read from the DNA. The sample lists over 150,000 clones; roughly 88% were seen once. This CDR3 region has 15 residues. The germline CDR1 and CDR2 sequences are SGHAT and FQNNGV. With 5 bases clipped from V and 8 bases from J, the junction kept 12 bases outside the gene matches. Points on this clone: The antigen remains unidentified.

The sequencing sample was made of PBMCs. The chain links TRBV11-2 to TRBJ1-2, with TRBD1 matching over 9 bases. This TCR derives from a girl aged 2 to 10 in good health and CMV-seropositive. The CDR3 loop is CASSPLGQGTRGYTF. CDR3 sequence (DNA): TGTGCCAGCAGCCCCTTGGGACAGGGAACTCGCGGCTACACCTTC.